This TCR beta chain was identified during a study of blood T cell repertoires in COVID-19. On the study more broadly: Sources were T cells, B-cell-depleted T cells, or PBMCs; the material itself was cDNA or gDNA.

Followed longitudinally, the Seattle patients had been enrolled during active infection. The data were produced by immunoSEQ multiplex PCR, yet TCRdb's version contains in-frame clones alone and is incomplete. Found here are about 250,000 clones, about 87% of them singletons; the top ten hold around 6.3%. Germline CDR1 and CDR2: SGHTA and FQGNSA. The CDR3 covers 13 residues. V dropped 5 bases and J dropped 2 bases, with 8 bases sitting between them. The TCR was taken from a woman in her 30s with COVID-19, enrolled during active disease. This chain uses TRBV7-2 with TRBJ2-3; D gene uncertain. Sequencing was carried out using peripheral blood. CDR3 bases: TGTGCCAGCAGCCGAGGATACACAGATACGCAGTATTTT. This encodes CASSRGYTDTQYF.